Below are 5 T cell receptor beta chains sequenced from a single sample in a study of T cell responses to AZD1222 COVID-19 vaccine. This table comes from immunoSEQ multiplex PCR, and its TCRdb copy is limited to in-frame clones, with some not included. The sample lists 150,000 to 200,000 clones, more than 85% occurring once. This specimen was peripheral blood, taken 28 days after the second AZD1222 dose. These receptors originate from an adult who received the AZD1222 COVID-19 vaccine.

This rearrangement joins TRBV19 to TRBJ1-4; D gene ambiguous. The CDR3 covers 15 residues. The V end lost 6 bases, the J end lost 8 bases, and 19 bases lay between the germline ends. Germline values: CDR1 LNHDA, CDR2 SQIVND (reference sequence). The CDR3 protein is CASSHQALGREKLFF. CDR3 DNA sequence: TGTGCCAGTAGCCACCAGGCTCTTGGGAGGGAAAAACTGTTTTTT.

The chain is built from TRBV7-2 and TRBJ1-2; weak D call: TRBD1 (6 bases). The CDR3 has 15 amino acids. Germline values: CDR1 SGHTA, CDR2 FQGNSA. V gave up 5 bases and J gave up 4 bases, with 17 bases separating them. CDR3 coding DNA: TGTGCCAGCAGCCAGGGGCTCGGGTGGCTCTATGGCTACACCTTC. Its translation is CASSQGLGWLYGYTF.

V gene TRBV30 combines with J gene TRBJ1-1, with a tentative D call TRBD1 (6 bases). Looked up from germline, CDR1 is GTSNPN and CDR2 is SVGIG (reference sequence). The CDR3 loop spans 14 amino acids. Trimming cost V 4 bases and J 3 bases, with 15 bases left between them. CDR3 residues: CAWTPMGAYTEAFF. The CDR3 DNA is TGTGCCTGGACCCCGATGGGGGCGTACACTGAAGCTTTCTTT.

CDR3 region: CASSPPAVAGGNEQFF. In DNA, the CDR3 is TGTGCCAGCTCACCCCCGGCGGTGGCGGGAGGGAATGAGCAGTTCTTC. This rearrangement joins TRBV18 to TRBJ2-1; 9 nucleotides agree with TRBD2. The length of the CDR3 is 16 residues. Looked up from germline, CDR1 is KGHSH and CDR2 is LQKENI. With 3 bases clipped from V and 7 bases from J, the junction kept 10 bases outside the gene matches.

The chain links TRBV6-5 to TRBJ2-7; 12 bases line up with TRBD2. The trim removed 7 bases at V and 2 bases at J, leaving 3 bases unmatched. CDR1 is MNHEY and CDR2 is SVGAGI in the germline V gene. This CDR3 comprises 14 residues. The CDR3, as DNA: TGTGCCAGCACCAGGACTAGCGGGACCTACGAGCAGTACTTC. Protein sequence: CASTRTSGTYEQYF.